These 12 T cell receptor beta chains came from one sample sequenced in a study of T cell repertoires in cytomegalovirus infection (dated by TCRdb to the late 2010s). What these receptors recognize is not known. In light of the paper, this sample's treatment or condition label describes: in vitro stimulation with specific CMV peptide epitopes to enrich CMV-specific T cells. The sequencer listed for this sample is Illumina HiSeq 1500. TCRdb handled the public reads itself, with Q25 trimming in fastp and clone calling in MiXCR, and kept productive beta chains. A single entry per CDR3 protein holds the most common genes and DNA from its merged rows. The sample table lists around 300,000 distinct CDR3 sequences, roughly 21% of them with a count of one. The biggest ten clones account for roughly 20% of the sample. The sequencing here drew on cultured PBMCs, taken from culture after CMV antigen stimulation. The source is a human donor in good health (CMV status not recorded). Some clones in this sample may be carry-over from other donors' samples.

This clonotype is deemed medium-sized. V is TRBV7-2 and J is TRBJ2-1, with TRBD1 identical over 7 bases. J lost 7 bases, V lost 4 bases, and 13 bases had no gene match. The CDR3 runs 16 residues. Germline CDR1 SGHTA, CDR2 FQGNSA. CDR3 region: CASSWYSGTEVNEQFF. CDR3 nucleotide sequence: TGTGCCAGCAGCTGGTACTCCGGGACAGAGGTGAATGAGCAGTTCTTC.

A few counts support this clonotype. CDR3 amino acids: CASSSTFMNTEAFF. The CDR3 DNA reads as TGTGCCAGCAGTTCCACCTTCATGAACACTGAAGCTTTCTTT. This chain joins TRBV6-2 or TRBV6-3 and TRBJ1-1; D is ambiguous. The CDR3 is made up of 14 amino acids. From germline, CDR1 is MNHEY and CDR2 SVGEGT. V lost 4 bases and J lost 0, with 9 bases in between.

The chain joins TRBV6-5 to TRBJ2-3; TRBD1 or TRBD2 may be the D gene (5 bases each). This CDR3 is built from 13 residues. Deletions cut 6 bases from V and 2 bases from J, with 9 bases between. Germline V CDR1 and CDR2: MNHEY, SVGAGI. CDR3 DNA: TGTGCCAGCAGGAGGGACCACACAGATACGCAGTATTTT. This translates into CASRRDHTDTQYF.

Turning to this clonotype: An end of the junction differs from the germline gene, which may be a read error. V and J are TRBV7-3 and TRBJ2-2; D gene uncertain. CDR1 SGHTA and CDR2 FQGTGA come from the germline V gene. The CDR3 covers 15 residues. The CDR3 DNA sequence: TGTGCCAGCAGCTTAGTCCTCCCGAACATCGGGGAGCTGTTTTTT. This encodes CASSLVLPNIGELFF.

This chain uses TRBV19 with TRBJ2-1, with D tentatively TRBD2 (6 bases). The V gene lost 3 bases and the J gene lost 10 bases, with 16 bases spanning the gap. The CDR3 length is 14 residues. Germline lookup yields CDR1 LNHDA and CDR2 SQIVND (reference sequence). CDR3 coding DNA: TGTGCCAGTAGTATGGGTTGGCGGGATAACGAGCAGTTCTTC. It translates to CASSMGWRDNEQFF. Drawing the rest from reference TRBV19 and TRBJ2-1, the complete variable domain is DGGITQSPKYLFRKEGQNVTLSCEQNLNHDAMYWYRQDPGQGLRLIYYSQIVNDFQKGDIAEGYSVSREKKESFPLTVTSAQKNPTAFYLCASSMGWRDNEQFFGPGTRLTVL.

This clonotype was counted ten times or more. The V gene is TRBV12-3 or TRBV12-4, the J gene TRBJ1-1; possible D gene TRBD1, 6 bases. The CDR3 is made up of 14 amino acids. V was trimmed by 6 bases and J by 8 bases, leaving 19 bases between them. This CDR3 reads CASRSTARDKEAFF. The CDR3 DNA is TGTGCCAGCAGATCAACGGCCCGGGACAAAGAAGCTTTCTTT.

This clonotype was recorded at least ten times. This chain connects TRBV7-2 to TRBJ1-6; D remains unclear. Trimming shortened V by 3 bases and J by 14 bases, and 8 bases separated the two germline ends. Per germline, CDR1 SGHTA and CDR2 FQGNSA. The CDR3 covers 11 residues. CDR3 sequence (DNA): TGTGCCAGCAGCTTTATGGGCGCCCTCCACTTT. Protein product: CASSFMGALHF.

This clonotype was picked up a small number of times. The chain links TRBV28 to TRBJ2-1; perhaps D is TRBD1 or TRBD2 (5 bases each). Per the germline V gene, CDR1 is MDHEN and CDR2 is SYDVKM. V lost 7 bases and J 2 bases, leaving 21 bases between the germline ends. The CDR3 consists of 17 residues. The CDR3 sequence: CASTNPPIGTTYNEQFF. CDR3 in DNA: TGTGCCAGCACCAACCCCCCCATAGGGACCACCTACAATGAGCAGTTCTTC.

This clonotype was recorded many times. This sequence joins TRBV11-2 and TRBJ2-7; 11 bases are shared with TRBD2. CDR3 size: 17 residues. The J segment lost 3 bases and the V segment lost 5 bases, leaving 12 bases of the junction unmatched. CDR1 and CDR2 from the germline V gene are SGHAT and FQNNGV. The CDR3 DNA sequence: TGTGCCAGCAGCCCTAGGGTAGCGGGAGGGATGGACTACGAGCAGTACTTC. It specifies CASSPRVAGGMDYEQYF.

This clonotype has more than one count but fewer than ten. This chain links TRBV30 with TRBJ2-5; weak D call: TRBD2 (6 bases). The CDR3 has 15 residues. Germline CDR1 GTSNPN, CDR2 SVGIG (reference sequence). The ends were cut back, 4 bases at V and 1 base at J, with 16 bases in the middle. The CDR3 nucleotides are TGTGCCTGGACCTCCATGGGAGGAAGCCAAGAGACCCAGTACTTC. Translated: CAWTSMGGSQETQYF. The variable domain in full, with the rest retrieved from reference TRBV30 and TRBJ2-5, is SQTIHQWPATLVQPVGSPLSLECTVEGTSNPNLYWYRQAAGRGLQLLFYSVGIGQISSEVPQNLSASRPQDRQFILSSKKLLLSDSGFYLCAWTSMGGSQETQYFGPGTRLLVL.

The rearrangement uses TRBV12-3 or TRBV12-4 and TRBJ1-3; the D gene is possibly TRBD1 (6 bases). This CDR3 spans 17 amino acids. V lost 5 bases to trimming and J lost 7 bases, with 24 bases between them. CDR3 coding DNA: TGTGCCAGCAGTCCTAGCCCGGGACAAGCTGGCGAGAACACCATATATTTT. Encoded protein: CASSPSPGQAGENTIYF.

This clonotype was detected many times. This chain links TRBV7-8 with TRBJ2-3, with 9 bases identical to TRBD2. Germline V lookup: CDR1 SGHVS, CDR2 FQNEAQ. V dropped 2 bases and J dropped 4; count of bases not matched to a gene: 13. The CDR3 has 18 amino acids. CDR3 nucleotide sequence: TGTGCCAGCAGCTTATCCCGGGTGGCTAGCGGGATTTCAGATACGCAGTATTTT. Amino acid sequence: CASSLSRVASGISDTQYF.